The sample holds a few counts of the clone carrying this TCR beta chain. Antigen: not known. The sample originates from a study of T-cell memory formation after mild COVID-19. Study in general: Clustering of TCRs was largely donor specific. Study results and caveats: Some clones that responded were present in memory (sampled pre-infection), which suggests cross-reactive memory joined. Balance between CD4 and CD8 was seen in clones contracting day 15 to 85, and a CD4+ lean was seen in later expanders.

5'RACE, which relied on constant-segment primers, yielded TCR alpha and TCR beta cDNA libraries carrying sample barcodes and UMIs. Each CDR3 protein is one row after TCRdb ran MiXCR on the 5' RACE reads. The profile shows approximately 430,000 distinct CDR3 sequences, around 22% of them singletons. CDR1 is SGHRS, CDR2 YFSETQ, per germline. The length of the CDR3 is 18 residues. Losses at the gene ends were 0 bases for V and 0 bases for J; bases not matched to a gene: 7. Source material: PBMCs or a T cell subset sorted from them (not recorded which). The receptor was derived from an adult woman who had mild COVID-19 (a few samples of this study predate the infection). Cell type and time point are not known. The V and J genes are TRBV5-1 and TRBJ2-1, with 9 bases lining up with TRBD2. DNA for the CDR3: TGCGCCAGCAGCTTGGCGGGACTAGCCCTGAGCTCCTACAATGAGCAGTTCTTC. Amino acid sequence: CASSLAGLALSSYNEQFF.